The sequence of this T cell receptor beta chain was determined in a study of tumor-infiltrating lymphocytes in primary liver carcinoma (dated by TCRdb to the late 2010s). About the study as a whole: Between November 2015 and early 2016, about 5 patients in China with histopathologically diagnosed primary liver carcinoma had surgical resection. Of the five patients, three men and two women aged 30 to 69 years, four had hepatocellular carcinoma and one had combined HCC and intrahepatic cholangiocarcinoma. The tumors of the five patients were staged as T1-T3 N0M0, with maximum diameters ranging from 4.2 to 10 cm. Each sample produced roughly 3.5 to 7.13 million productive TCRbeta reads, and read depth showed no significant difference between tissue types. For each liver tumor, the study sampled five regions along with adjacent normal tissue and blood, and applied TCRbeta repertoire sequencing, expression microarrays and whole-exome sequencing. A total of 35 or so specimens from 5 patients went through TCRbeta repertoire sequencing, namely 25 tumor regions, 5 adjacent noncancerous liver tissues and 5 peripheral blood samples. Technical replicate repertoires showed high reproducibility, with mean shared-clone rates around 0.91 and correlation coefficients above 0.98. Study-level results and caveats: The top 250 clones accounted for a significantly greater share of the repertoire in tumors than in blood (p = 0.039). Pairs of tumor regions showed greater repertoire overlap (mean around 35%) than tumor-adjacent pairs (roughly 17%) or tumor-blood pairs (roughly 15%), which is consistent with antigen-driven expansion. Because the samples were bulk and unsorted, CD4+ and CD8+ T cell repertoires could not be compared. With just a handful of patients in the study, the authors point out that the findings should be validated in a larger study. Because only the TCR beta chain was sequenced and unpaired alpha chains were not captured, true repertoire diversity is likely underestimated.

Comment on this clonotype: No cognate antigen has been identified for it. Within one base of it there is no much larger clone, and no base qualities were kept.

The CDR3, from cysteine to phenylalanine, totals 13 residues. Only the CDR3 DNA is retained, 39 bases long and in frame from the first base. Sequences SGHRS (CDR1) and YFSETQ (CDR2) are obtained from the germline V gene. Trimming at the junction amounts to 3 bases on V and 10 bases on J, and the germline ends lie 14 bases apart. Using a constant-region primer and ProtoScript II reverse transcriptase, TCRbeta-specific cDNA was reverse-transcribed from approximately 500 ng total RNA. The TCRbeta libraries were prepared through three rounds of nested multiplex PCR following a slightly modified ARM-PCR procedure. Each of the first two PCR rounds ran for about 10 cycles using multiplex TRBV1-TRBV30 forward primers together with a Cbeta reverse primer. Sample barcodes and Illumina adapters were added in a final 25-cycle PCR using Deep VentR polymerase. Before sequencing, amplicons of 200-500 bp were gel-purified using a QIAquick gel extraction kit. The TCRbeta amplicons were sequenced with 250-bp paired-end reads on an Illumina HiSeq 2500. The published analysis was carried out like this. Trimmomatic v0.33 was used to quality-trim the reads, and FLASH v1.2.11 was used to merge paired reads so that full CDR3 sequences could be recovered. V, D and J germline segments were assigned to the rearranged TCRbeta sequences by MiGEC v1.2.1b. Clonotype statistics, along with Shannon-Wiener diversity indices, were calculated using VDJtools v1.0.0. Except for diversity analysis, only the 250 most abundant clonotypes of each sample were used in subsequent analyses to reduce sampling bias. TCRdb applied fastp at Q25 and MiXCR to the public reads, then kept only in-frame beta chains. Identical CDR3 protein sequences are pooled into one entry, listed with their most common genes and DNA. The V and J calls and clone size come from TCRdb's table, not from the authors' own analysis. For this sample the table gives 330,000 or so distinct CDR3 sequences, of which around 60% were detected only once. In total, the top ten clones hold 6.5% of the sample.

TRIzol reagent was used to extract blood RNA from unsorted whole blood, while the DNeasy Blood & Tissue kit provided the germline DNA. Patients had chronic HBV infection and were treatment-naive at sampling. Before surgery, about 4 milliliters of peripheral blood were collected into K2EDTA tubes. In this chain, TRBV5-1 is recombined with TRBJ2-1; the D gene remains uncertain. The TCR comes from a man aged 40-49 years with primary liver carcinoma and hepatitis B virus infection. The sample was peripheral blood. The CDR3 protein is CASSSGLAGEQFF. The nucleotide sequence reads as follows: TGCGCCAGCAGCTCCGGGTTGGCCGGCGAGCAGTTCTTC.